These 20 T cell receptor beta chains originate from one sample sequenced in a study of identical twins. Each CDR3 protein gets one entry after TCRdb re-called the 5' RACE reads with MiXCR. This table holds roughly 250,000 distinct CDR3 sequences, 7.5% found once. In addition, the sample was reused for a study of yellow fever vaccine responses in identical twins.

The material sequenced was CD8+ T cells sorted from blood. The receptors were sampled from a woman aged 18-35 years in good health.

This clonotype was seen a few times. This sequence joins TRBV28 and TRBJ2-6, with D maybe TRBD2 (7 bases). The CDR3 length is 17 residues. The germline V gene has CDR1 MDHEN and CDR2 SYDVKM. The germline V and J ends were trimmed by 1 base and 2 bases, with 12 bases remaining between them. The CDR3 nucleotides are TGTGCCAGCAGTTTATTGGGGGGGGCGCCTGGGGCCAACGTCCTGACTTTC. Amino acids: CASSLLGGAPGANVLTF.

The rearrangement joins TRBV12-3 or TRBV12-4 to TRBJ1-5; 7 nucleotides align to TRBD1. The CDR3 spans 14 residues. V trimming: 5 bases; J trimming: 3 bases; junction bases outside the gene matches: 4. The CDR3 loop is CASSPGQVNQPQHF. In nucleotides, the CDR3 is TGTGCCAGCAGTCCCGGACAGGTCAATCAGCCCCAGCATTTT.

V gene TRBV10-2 combines with J gene TRBJ2-3; the match to TRBD2 covers 7 bases. The CDR3 consists of 16 residues. With V trimmed by 4 bases and J by 0 bases, 7 bases remained unmatched. Germline CDR1 reads WSHSY; CDR2 reads SAAADI. Here the CDR3 reads CASSVGWRESTDTQYF. The CDR3 nucleotides are TGCGCCAGCAGTGTAGGGTGGCGGGAGAGCACAGATACGCAGTATTTT.

This clonotype has a handful of counts. This sequence joins TRBV28 and TRBJ2-3, with 11 positions matching TRBD2. Germline-derived CDR1 and CDR2 are MDHEN and SYDVKM. This CDR3 contains 16 residues. J lost 5 bases, V lost 7 bases, and 11 bases had no gene match. CDR3 amino acids: CASTKGWGLAEDTQYF. The CDR3 DNA follows: TGTGCCAGCACAAAAGGGTGGGGACTAGCGGAAGATACGCAGTATTTT.

This clonotype has just a few counts. The chain couples TRBV24-1 to TRBJ2-1; 8 bases are a match to TRBD2. V shed 7 bases and J 0 bases; nucleotides not matched to a gene: 13. The CDR3 totals 18 residues. The V gene's germline CDR1 is KGHDR and CDR2 SFDVKD. The CDR3 protein is CATSQRGRGHDSYNEQFF. The CDR3 DNA reads as TGTGCCACCAGCCAGCGGGGGAGGGGCCACGACTCCTACAATGAGCAGTTCTTC.

This clonotype appeared many times. The genes are TRBV15 and TRBJ2-7, with D uncertain. V was pared by 0 bases and J by 3 bases, with 12 bases between. Germline lookup yields CDR1 LNHNV and CDR2 YYDKDF (reference sequence). This CDR3 has 15 amino acids. The CDR3 DNA follows: TGTGCCACCAGCAGAGACTTCTCGGATCTCTACGAGCAGTACTTC. Amino acid sequence: CATSRDFSDLYEQYF.

This chain connects TRBV7-9 to TRBJ1-2; no firm D call. Per germline, CDR1 SEHNR and CDR2 FQNEAQ (reference sequence). V was trimmed by 11 bases and J by 7 bases, leaving 14 bases between them. CDR3 size: 11 residues. For the CDR3, the DNA is TGTGCCCTTTGGGAGACGAGTGGCTACACCTTC. This encodes CALWETSGYTF.

The chain has TRBV2 and TRBJ1-1, with D perhaps matching TRBD1 (6 bases). The V end was cut by 6 bases, the J end by 1 base, with 12 bases between. CDR1 is SNHLY, CDR2 FYNNEI, per germline. The CDR3 is 14 residues long. Here the CDR3 reads CASRGHGANTEAFF. The CDR3 DNA sequence: TGTGCCAGCAGGGGACATGGAGCGAACACTGAAGCTTTCTTT.

The chain links TRBV7-7 to TRBJ2-2; D gene unclear. Trimming left V 8 bases short and J 4 bases short, with 11 bases between. Germline V gene sequence: CDR1 SSHAT, CDR2 FNYEAQ (reference sequence). This CDR3 region has 13 residues. CDR3 nucleotides: TGTGCCAGCGAAGCCCCGGGCACCGGGGAGCTGTTTTTT. Protein product: CASEAPGTGELFF.

Ten or more counts support this clonotype. This chain joins TRBV16 and TRBJ2-7; 8 bases match TRBD1. J was trimmed by 6 bases and V by 2 bases; bases with no gene match: 6. CDR3 size: 14 residues. Per germline, CDR1 KGHSY and CDR2 FQNENV. In DNA, the CDR3 is TGTGCCAGCAGCCAACAGGACAGGGTAATCGAGCAGTACTTC. Protein product: CASSQQDRVIEQYF.

CDR3 in DNA: TGTGCCAGCAGTATCGCCGGGACCATCCTGGAGACCCAGTACTTC. Its translation is CASSIAGTILETQYF. The rearrangement joins TRBV12-3 or TRBV12-4 to TRBJ2-5, with D perhaps TRBD1 or TRBD2 (5 bases each). The CDR3 covers 15 residues. V lost 5 bases to trimming and J lost 5 bases, with 18 bases between them.

The chain couples TRBV12-3 or TRBV12-4 to TRBJ2-1, with TRBD2 matching 13 bases. V shed 11 bases and J 0 bases; nucleotides not matched to a gene: 13. The CDR3 consists of 18 residues. CDR3 amino acids: CALSFGLAGAGSYNEQFF. As DNA, the CDR3 is TGTGCCCTCAGTTTCGGACTAGCGGGGGCCGGCTCCTACAATGAGCAGTTCTTC.

This clonotype was seen many times. This chain links TRBV4-2 with TRBJ1-1; TRBD1 agrees at 7 bases. V dropped 0 bases and J dropped 5; count of bases not matched to a gene: 6. The CDR3 is 15 residues long. In germline, CDR1 is LGHNA, CDR2 YNFKEQ. CDR3 coding DNA: TGTGCCAGCAGCCAAGATAGAAGGGGGCATACTGAAGCTTTCTTT. Residues: CASSQDRRGHTEAFF.

This clonotype was counted a few times. The chain recombines TRBV9 with TRBJ1-5; 8 nucleotides match TRBD1. Germline values: CDR1 SGDLS, CDR2 YYNGEE. The CDR3 has 15 amino acids. Germline trimming cut 0 bases from V and 7 bases from J; bases unmatched to any gene: 6. The CDR3 loop reads CASSVGATGAQPQHF. The CDR3 DNA follows: TGTGCCAGCAGCGTAGGAGCGACAGGGGCCCAGCCCCAGCATTTT.

This clonotype has ten or more counts. The chain carries TRBV7-6 and TRBJ2-7, with TRBD2 as a possible D gene (6 bases). Germline V gene data show CDR1 as SGHVS and CDR2 as FNYEAQ. V was clipped by 5 bases and J by 5 bases, with 13 bases between them. The length of the CDR3 is 13 residues. The CDR3 reads CASSDLTSNEQYF. CDR3 nucleotide sequence: TGTGCCAGCAGCGACCTTACTAGCAACGAGCAGTACTTC.

This clonotype was counted at least ten times. V and J are TRBV6-1 and TRBJ2-7; D gene uncertain. The V gene's germline CDR1 is MNHNS and CDR2 SASEGT. V lost 5 bases, J lost 0 bases, and 8 bases lay in between. The CDR3 sequence is 13 residues long. CDR3 residues: CASSTVASYEQYF. The CDR3 DNA follows: TGTGCCAGCAGTACAGTTGCCTCCTACGAGCAGTACTTC.

This clonotype showed up just a few times. The rearrangement links TRBV6-9 to TRBJ2-7, with no clear D. This CDR3 spans 16 amino acids. Deletions cut 1 base from V and 3 bases from J, with 16 bases between. Germline-derived CDR1 and CDR2 are MNHGY and SVAAGI. CDR3 loop: CASSYLVSTRLYEQYV. CDR3 bases: TGTGCCAGCAGTTATTTGGTTTCTACAAGGCTCTACGAGCAGTACGTC.

There are many counts of this clonotype. V usage is TRBV9 and J usage is TRBJ2-7; 9 bases are a match to TRBD1. After removal of 4 bases from V and 2 bases from J, the junction contained 7 bases not matched to a gene. The CDR3 consists of 15 residues. Germline V CDR1 and CDR2: SGDLS, YYNGEE. This chain's CDR3 is CASSPLDRGTYEQYF. In DNA form, the CDR3 reads TGTGCCAGCAGCCCTCTGGACAGGGGTACCTACGAGCAGTACTTC.

The chain links TRBV9 to TRBJ2-1; D is uncertain. CDR3 size: 14 residues. Germline lookup yields CDR1 SGDLS and CDR2 YYNGEE. Trimming took off 2 bases at V and 6 bases at J, with 12 bases between the two ends. The chain's CDR3 is CASSVLEWANEQFF. The CDR3 DNA reads TGTGCCAGCAGCGTCCTAGAATGGGCCAATGAGCAGTTCTTC. Full variable domain (missing parts from reference TRBV9 and TRBJ2-1): DSGVTQTPKHLITATGQRVTLRCSPRSGDLSVYWYQQSLDQGLQFLIQYYNGEERAKGNILERFSAQQFPDLHSELNLSSLELGDSALYFCASSVLEWANEQFFGPGTRLTVL.

The chain uses TRBV6-1 and TRBJ2-1; D is unclear. V dropped 6 bases and J dropped 0 bases, with 12 bases sitting between them. CDR1 MNHNS and CDR2 SASEGT come from the germline V gene. This CDR3 is 15 amino acids long. The DNA of the CDR3 is TGTGCCAGCAGGTTCGGCTCGAGCTCCTACAATGAGCAGTTCTTC. This sequence encodes CASRFGSSSYNEQFF.